The 24 T cell receptor beta chains in this list originate from one sample, sequenced in a study of human T cells and chemical hapten exposure. TCRdb ran MiXCR on the RACE reads and lists one entry per CDR3 protein. The data contain about 380,000 distinct CDR3 sequences, 4% to 6% of them singletons. The sample's time point: pre-sensitization, week 0. As for treatment: therapeutic diphenylcyclopropenone sensitization with weekly scalp DPC. This specimen consisted of whole blood, obtained in connection with sensitization to the hapten diphenylcyclopropenone (DPC). The receptors originated from a woman aged 45-59 years with alopecia areata. Some clones in this sample may be carry-over from other donors' samples.

The chain employs TRBV28 and TRBJ2-1; 9 bases line up with TRBD2. Trimming took 2 bases from V and 5 from J; bases not matched to a gene: 4. This CDR3 has 15 residues. Germline loops: CDR1 MDHEN, CDR2 SYDVKM. The CDR3 region is CASSLGVAGDNEQFF. The DNA of the CDR3 is TGTGCCAGCAGTTTAGGGGTAGCGGGAGACAATGAGCAGTTCTTC. Full variable domain (remainder filled in from reference TRBV28 and TRBJ2-1): DVKVTQSSRYLVKRTGEKVFLECVQDMDHENMFWYRQDPGLGLRLIYFSYDVKMKEKGDIPEGYSVSREKKERFSLILESASTNQTSMYLCASSLGVAGDNEQFFGPGTRLTVL.

This clonotype was counted only a few times. This sequence joins TRBV28 and TRBJ1-3; D gene unclear. V gave up 3 bases and J gave up 4 bases, with 7 bases separating them. Per germline, CDR1 MDHEN and CDR2 SYDVKM. The CDR3 loop spans 13 amino acids. CDR3 amino acids: CASSFHKGNTIYF. The CDR3, as DNA: TGTGCCAGCAGTTTCCACAAGGGAAACACCATATATTTT.

Only a few counts were recorded for this clonotype. The V call is TRBV20-1, the J call TRBJ1-5, with D maybe TRBD1 (6 bases). Trimming took 4 bases from V and 7 from J, leaving 14 bases between them. Germline CDR1 reads DFQATT; CDR2 reads SNEGSKA (reference sequence). The CDR3 length is 13 residues. The CDR3 protein is CSATTGRDQPQHF. The CDR3, as DNA: TGCAGTGCTACCACAGGGAGGGACCAGCCCCAGCATTTT.

The J gene is TRBJ2-2, the V gene TRBV27, with TRBD1 matching over 7 bases. This CDR3 contains 14 residues. CDR1 is MNHEY, CDR2 SMNVEV, per germline (reference sequence). V dropped 6 bases and J dropped 6; count of bases not matched to a gene: 7. This CDR3 is CASSRDSWSGELFF. The CDR3 DNA is TGTGCCAGCAGCCGGGACAGCTGGTCCGGGGAGCTGTTTTTT.

There are many counts of this clonotype. The chain combines TRBV7-6 with TRBJ1-1; D may be TRBD1 (6 bases). Germline V gene data show CDR1 as SGHVS and CDR2 as FNYEAQ. The ends were cut back, 0 bases at V and 0 bases at J, with 8 bases in the middle. CDR3 length equals 15 residues. In DNA, the CDR3 is TGTGCCAGCAGCTTAGCGAGGGGGTTGAACACTGAAGCTTTCTTT. Its protein is CASSLARGLNTEAFF.

Only a few counts were recorded for this clonotype. CDR3: CASRRTAGASSYNSPLHF. The CDR3 DNA sequence: TGTGCCAGCAGACGTACAGCGGGGGCGAGCTCCTATAATTCACCCCTCCACTTT. V is TRBV11-2 and J is TRBJ1-6; possibly TRBD1 for D (6 bases). V was trimmed by 6 bases and J by 0 bases, leaving 18 bases between them. Germline V CDR1 and CDR2: SGHAT, FQNNGV. This CDR3 spans 18 amino acids.

This clonotype has a handful of counts. V and J are TRBV4-1 and TRBJ2-2; D remains ambiguous. CDR3 size: 14 residues. Germline V lookup: CDR1 MGHRA, CDR2 YSYEKL. V lost 3 bases, J lost 1 base, and 6 bases lay in between. DNA for the CDR3: TGCGCCAGCAGCCACCTATGGAACACCGGGGAGCTGTTTTTT. Amino acid sequence: CASSHLWNTGELFF.

This clonotype was counted between two and nine times. This chain joins TRBV20-1 and TRBJ2-1, with D tentatively TRBD1 (6 bases). Germline V lookup: CDR1 DFQATT, CDR2 SNEGSKA (reference sequence). This CDR3 is 11 amino acids long. Trimming pared 5 bases from V and 13 bases from J, leaving 15 bases between. The CDR3 DNA is TGCAGTGCTGACCTCTCAGGGGTTCAGTTCTTC. It specifies CSADLSGVQFF.

A few counts support this clonotype. The chain carries TRBV12-5 and TRBJ2-1; D is uncertain. Trimming stripped 1 base from V and 15 bases from J, with 13 bases between. The CDR3 has 12 amino acids. CDR1 and CDR2 (germline): LGHNT, FRNRAP. The CDR3 loop is CASGLAAQEAFF. CDR3 DNA sequence: TGTGCTAGTGGTTTGGCCGCCCAGGAAGCGTTCTTC.

In its sample, this clonotype was seen many times. The V gene is TRBV3-1, the J gene TRBJ2-7; possibly TRBD1 for D (6 bases). The germline gives CDR1 LGHDT, CDR2 YNNKEL (reference sequence). Trimming stripped 2 bases from V and 4 bases from J, with 12 bases between. The CDR3 has 14 residues. The CDR3 sequence is CASSQFAGEYEQYF. CDR3 sequence (DNA): TGTGCCAGCAGCCAATTCGCAGGGGAATACGAGCAGTACTTC.

This clonotype was counted at least ten times. The CDR3 region has the DNA TGTGCCAGCAGCTTAGCGGCGCCCCAAGAGACCCAGTACTTC. Translation: CASSLAAPQETQYF. The chain combines TRBV7-2 with TRBJ2-5; D unresolved. Trimming cost V 0 bases and J 1 base, with 6 bases left between them. The germline V gene has CDR1 SGHTA and CDR2 FQGNSA. The CDR3 contains 14 residues.

This clonotype was seen a handful of times. The chain recombines TRBV24-1 with TRBJ1-5; D is unresolved. The CDR3 is 12 amino acids. Germline assignment: CDR1 KGHDR and CDR2 SFDVKD. V was clipped by 6 bases and J by 4 bases, with 6 bases between them. Here the CDR3 DNA reads TGTGCCACCAGTTACGGTAATCAGCCCCAGCATTTT. It yields the protein CATSYGNQPQHF.

This clonotype was seen at least ten times. The chain links TRBV29-1 to TRBJ2-7, with D possibly being TRBD1 (5 bases). V was pared by 7 bases and J by 1 base, with 11 bases between. Germline CDR1 is SQVTM and CDR2 is ANQGSEA. This CDR3 has 12 residues. Here the CDR3 DNA reads TGCAGCGCCCAGGACAATTCCTACGAGCAGTACTTC. As protein: CSAQDNSYEQYF.

This clonotype has at least ten counts. The chain employs TRBV7-2 and TRBJ1-2, with TRBD1 identical over 9 bases. The germline CDR1 and CDR2 sequences are SGHTA and FQGNSA. V was clipped by 4 bases and J by 8 bases; unmatched bases: 14. The CDR3 length is 16 residues. The CDR3 spells CASSYKTGGAEYGYTF. CDR3 in DNA: TGTGCCAGCAGCTACAAAACAGGGGGCGCAGAATACGGCTACACCTTC.

This clonotype has at least ten counts. This sequence joins TRBV5-1 and TRBJ2-5; D is unclear. Germline values: CDR1 SGHRS, CDR2 YFSETQ. V was cut by 5 bases and J by 1 base, with 9 bases left in between. This CDR3 contains 13 residues. CDR3 bases: TGCGCCAGCAGACCGGCGGTCCAAGAGACCCAGTACTTC. Its translation: CASRPAVQETQYF.

Ten or more counts support this clonotype. The rearrangement uses TRBV7-9 and TRBJ2-7; D is unresolved. The CDR3 runs 13 residues. From germline, CDR1 is SEHNR and CDR2 FQNEAQ (reference sequence). Trimming pared 2 bases from V and 2 bases from J, leaving 7 bases between. The chain's CDR3 is CASSLTVTYEQYF. CDR3 nucleotide sequence: TGTGCCAGCAGCTTAACAGTAACCTACGAGCAGTACTTC. Complete variable domain (other parts from reference TRBV7-9 and TRBJ2-7): DTGVSQNPRHKITKRGQNVTFRCDPISEHNRLYWYRQTLGQGPEFLTYFQNEAQLEKSRLLSDRFSAERPKGSFSTLEIQRTEQGDSAMYLCASSLTVTYEQYFGPGTRLTVT.

The chain has TRBV18 and TRBJ1-2, with D unclear. Trimming shortened V by 5 bases and J by 2 bases, and 6 bases separated the two germline ends. This CDR3 comprises 12 residues. CDR1 KGHSH and CDR2 LQKENI come from the germline V gene. CDR3 coding DNA: TGTGCCAGCTCAGAAGAGAACTATGGCTACACCTTC. Translating gives CASSEENYGYTF.

This clonotype was counted only a few times. The chain joins TRBV4-1 to TRBJ2-2; 7 bases line up with TRBD1. Germline CDR1 is MGHRA and CDR2 is YSYEKL. This CDR3 comprises 15 residues. J lost 10 bases, V lost 4 bases, and 12 bases had no gene match. The CDR3 bases are TGCGCCAGCAGCCCCAGGACAGGAGCTCTCGTGGAGCTGTTTTTT. As protein: CASSPRTGALVELFF.

The chain couples TRBV7-8 to TRBJ2-3; no definite D call. The ends were cut back, 1 base at V and 0 bases at J, with 8 bases in the middle. Germline lookup yields CDR1 SGHVS and CDR2 FQNEAQ. This CDR3 contains 15 residues. The CDR3 protein is CASSLGSRSTDTQYF. CDR3 coding DNA: TGTGCCAGCAGCTTAGGGAGCCGTAGCACAGATACGCAGTATTTT.

V is TRBV12-3 or TRBV12-4 and J is TRBJ2-5; 7 bases are shared with TRBD2. Losses at the gene ends were 6 bases for V and 1 base for J; bases not matched to a gene: 8. The CDR3 has 15 residues. CDR3 DNA sequence: TGTGCCAGCAGCTCAGCGGGGCCACCCCAAGAGACCCAGTACTTC. It specifies CASSSAGPPQETQYF.

This clonotype was counted only a few times. This chain uses TRBV6-2 or TRBV6-3 with TRBJ1-2; TRBD1 is a possible D gene (5 bases). The V and J ends lost 5 bases and 1 base respectively, with 17 bases between them. Germline lookup yields CDR1 MNHEY and CDR2 SVGEGT. CDR3 length equals 16 residues. The CDR3 DNA reads TGTGCCAGCAGTCCCGGACACCACGCCGTTAACTATGGCTACACCTTC. Encoded protein: CASSPGHHAVNYGYTF.

This clonotype was seen at least ten times. The chain is built from TRBV4-3 and TRBJ2-6; possibly TRBD1 for D (5 bases). CDR3 length: 17 residues. CDR1 is LGHNA, CDR2 YSLEER, per germline. The germline V and J ends were trimmed by 1 base and 4 bases, with 14 bases remaining between them. In nucleotides, the CDR3 is TGCGCCAGCAGCCAAGTTTTGGGGCAGTCAGGGGCCAACGTCCTGACTTTC. Amino acid sequence: CASSQVLGQSGANVLTF.

This clonotype has a handful of counts. This chain links TRBV5-1 with TRBJ1-5; D is perhaps TRBD1 (6 bases). The CDR3 is 15 residues long. Germline V CDR1 and CDR2: SGHRS, YFSETQ. Trimming took off 4 bases at V and 6 bases at J, with 17 bases between the two ends. The CDR3 DNA is TGCGCCAGCAGCCCCGGACCAGGGGACGGTCAGCCCCAGCATTTT. It is translated as CASSPGPGDGQPQHF.

This clonotype was counted a few times. The chain is built from TRBV20-1 and TRBJ2-3; no clear D. Per germline, CDR1 DFQATT and CDR2 SNEGSKA (reference sequence). Deletions cut 6 bases from V and 0 bases from J, with 19 bases between. The CDR3 is 16 residues long. DNA of the CDR3: TGCAGTGCGAGCTATAGGGCGGAATCTAGCACAGATACGCAGTATTTT. This translates into CSASYRAESSTDTQYF.